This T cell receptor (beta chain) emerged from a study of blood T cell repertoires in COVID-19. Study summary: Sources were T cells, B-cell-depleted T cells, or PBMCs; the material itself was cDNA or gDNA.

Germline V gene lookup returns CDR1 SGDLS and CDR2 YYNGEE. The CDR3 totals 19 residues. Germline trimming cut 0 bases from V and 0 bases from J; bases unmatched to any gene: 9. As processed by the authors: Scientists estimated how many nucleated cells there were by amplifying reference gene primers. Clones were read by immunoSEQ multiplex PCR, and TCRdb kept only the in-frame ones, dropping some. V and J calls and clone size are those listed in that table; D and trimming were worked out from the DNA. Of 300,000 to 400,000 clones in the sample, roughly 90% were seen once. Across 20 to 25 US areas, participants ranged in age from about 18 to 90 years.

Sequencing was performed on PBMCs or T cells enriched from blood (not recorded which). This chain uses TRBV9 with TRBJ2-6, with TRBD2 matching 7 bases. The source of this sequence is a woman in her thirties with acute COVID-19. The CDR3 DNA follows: TGTGCCAGCAGCGTAGCCTCGGGGAGGGGTCCCTCTGGGGCCAACGTCCTGACTTTC. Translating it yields CASSVASGRGPSGANVLTF.